This is a list of T cell receptor beta chains from one sample in a study of T cell responses to AZD1222 COVID-19 vaccine. Clones were sequenced by immunoSEQ multiplex PCR, and TCRdb holds only the in-frame ones, with some missing. The sample lists over 110,000 clones, about 90% occurring once. The sample in question was peripheral blood, obtained 28 days after the second AZD1222 dose. These receptors all come from an adult who received the AZD1222 COVID-19 vaccine. CDR3s include the opening cysteine and the closing phenylalanine or tryptophan. D genes are given only for firm matches. Some rows have no size entry. The others give once, few or many, or a class for an expanded clone.

V	D	J	length	size	DNA	CDR3
TRBV24-1	.	TRBJ1-2	13	.	TGTGCCACCAGTGTCGGACAGAACTATGGCTACACCTTC	CATSVGQNYGYTF
TRBV24-1	.	TRBJ2-2	12	.	TGTGCCACCAGTCCGGGCACCGGGGAGCTGTTTTTT	CATSPGTGELFF
TRBV5-1	.	TRBJ2-2	11	.	TGCGCCAGCAGCCTTAAAGTGGAGCTGTTTTTT	CASSLKVELFF
TRBV4-1	.	TRBJ1-1	13	.	TGCGCCAGCAGCCAAGGGGGACCGGATGAAGCTTTCTTT	CASSQGGPDEAFF
TRBV27	TRBD1	TRBJ1-5	17	.	TGTGCCAGCAGCCGCTCTTCAGGGGGAAGTAGCAATCAGCCCCAGCATTTT	CASSRSSGGSSNQPQHF
TRBV9	.	TRBJ2-4	16	once	TGTGCCAGCAGCCCCCCTCCCGGGGGAGGCAAAAACATTCAGTACTTC	CASSPPPGGGKNIQYF
TRBV4-3	TRBD2	TRBJ2-1	16	few	TGCGCCAGCAGCCAAGGGACTAGCGGGGGGTACAATGAGCAGTTCTTC	CASSQGTSGGYNEQFF
TRBV19	.	TRBJ1-1	13	.	TGTGCCAGTAGTATATCAGTTAACACTGAAGCTTTCTTT	CASSISVNTEAFF
TRBV18	TRBD1	TRBJ2-7	15	few	TGTGCCAGCTCACCACAGACAGGGGAACCCTACGAGCAGTACTTC	CASSPQTGEPYEQYF
TRBV5-1	.	TRBJ2-5	15	.	TGCGCCAGCAGCGCCCGGACAGATCCCCAAGAGACCCAGTACTTC	CASSARTDPQETQYF
TRBV27	TRBD1	TRBJ1-2	15	.	TGTGCCAGCAGGCCAGCCGACAGGGGTCACTATGGCTACACCTTC	CASRPADRGHYGYTF
TRBV19	TRBD2	TRBJ2-3	16	few	TGTGCCAGTAGTATGGGGTCGCGGGGGGGCATAAATACGCAGTATTTT	CASSMGSRGGINTQYF
TRBV9	TRBD1	TRBJ2-3	14	.	TGTGCCAGCAGCGTAGCACAGGGGGCCGATACGCAGTATTTT	CASSVAQGADTQYF